One and the same sample provided the 18 T cell receptor beta chains below, sequenced in a study of identical twins. From the 5' RACE reads, TCRdb called clonotypes with MiXCR, one entry per CDR3 protein. Of a few hundred thousand distinct CDR3 sequences listed, 12% to 15% are singletons. In addition, the sample was reused for a study of yellow fever vaccine responses in identical twins.

The sequencing sample was made of CD4+ T cells sorted from blood. The receptor set was obtained from a woman younger than 35 in good health.

The chain employs TRBV12-3 or TRBV12-4 and TRBJ1-5; 8 bases line up with TRBD1. The CDR3 consists of 13 residues. J was trimmed by 4 bases and V by 8 bases; bases with no gene match: 4. This CDR3 reads CASARTGNQPQHF. CDR3 DNA: TGTGCCAGCGCGAGGACAGGGAATCAGCCCCAGCATTTT.

The genes are TRBV10-3 and TRBJ1-1, with D possibly being TRBD1 (5 bases). The V end was cut by 11 bases, the J end by 4 bases, with 17 bases between. Per the germline V gene, CDR1 is ENHRY and CDR2 is SYGVKD. CDR3 length: 13 residues. Written as DNA, the CDR3 is TGTGCCGTAACAGGATTGGTCGGCACTGAAGCTTTCTTT. It encodes CAVTGLVGTEAFF.

The J gene is TRBJ2-5, the V gene TRBV28; D is undetermined. Germline V CDR1 and CDR2: MDHEN, SYDVKM. Trimming removed 2 bases at V and 1 base at J, with 14 bases between. The CDR3 sequence is 16 residues long. The CDR3 sequence: CASSLPPRRIQETQYF. The DNA for the CDR3 is TGTGCCAGCAGTTTACCCCCTAGAAGGATCCAAGAGACCCAGTACTTC.

The sample holds many counts of this clonotype. The V gene is TRBV12-3 or TRBV12-4, the J gene TRBJ2-1, with a tentative D call TRBD2 (5 bases). The CDR3 is made up of 15 amino acids. V was pared by 3 bases and J by 1 base, with 10 bases between. DNA of the CDR3: TGTGCCAGCAGTTTTCCTAGCTTTTCCTACAATGAGCAGTTCTTC. Its protein is CASSFPSFSYNEQFF.

The gene calls are TRBV20-1 and TRBJ2-3, with D hard to call. The CDR3 is 12 amino acids. The V end was cut by 4 bases, the J end by 0 bases, with 5 bases between. CDR1 is DFQATT and CDR2 is SNEGSKA in the germline V gene (reference sequence). The CDR3 nucleotides read TGCAGTGCTACCAAGAGCACAGATACGCAGTATTTT. Residues: CSATKSTDTQYF.

This clonotype was counted between two and nine times. The V call is TRBV5-1, the J call TRBJ1-5; D unclear. Trimming took off 4 bases at V and 0 bases at J, with 14 bases between the two ends. Per the germline V gene, CDR1 is SGHRS and CDR2 is YFSETQ. CDR3 length: 16 amino acids. This CDR3 reads CASSPNGLDSNQPQHF. The CDR3 nucleotides are TGCGCCAGCAGCCCGAACGGACTGGATAGCAATCAGCCCCAGCATTTT.

This clonotype turned up a few times. V gene TRBV20-1 combines with J gene TRBJ2-7; 11 bases agree with TRBD2. The V and J ends lost 0 bases and 1 base, in that order; junction bases with no gene match: 8. The CDR3 has 17 amino acids. Germline CDR1 reads DFQATT; CDR2 reads SNEGSKA (reference sequence). This CDR3 reads CSARDLQTSGRSYEQYF. The DNA for the CDR3 is TGCAGTGCTAGAGATCTCCAAACTAGCGGGAGATCCTACGAGCAGTACTTC.

This clonotype has only a few counts. The gene calls are TRBV7-8 and TRBJ2-5; D gene uncertain. V was trimmed by 7 bases and J by 4 bases, leaving 13 bases between them. The CDR3 is 13 amino acids. Germline-derived CDR1 and CDR2 are SGHVS and FQNEAQ. This CDR3 reads CASKPAYPETQYF. CDR3 sequence (DNA): TGTGCCAGCAAGCCAGCGTATCCAGAGACCCAGTACTTC.

The chain carries TRBV20-1 and TRBJ1-2, with D unresolved. Between the trimmed V and J ends, which lost 0 bases and 4 bases, there was a span of 6 bases. Germline V gene sequence: CDR1 DFQATT, CDR2 SNEGSKA (reference sequence). This CDR3 comprises 12 residues. The CDR3 nucleotides read TGCAGTGCTAGAGACTCAAGCTATGGCTACACCTTC. This translates into CSARDSSYGYTF.

In this sample, this clonotype turned up a few times. The chain uses TRBV11-2 and TRBJ1-1; 8 positions agree with TRBD1. The CDR3 is 15 residues long. The germline CDR1 and CDR2 sequences are SGHAT and FQNNGV. V gave up 5 bases and J gave up 0 bases; unmatched junction bases: 5. CDR3 protein: CASSTGTGLNTEAFF. The CDR3 bases are TGTGCCAGCAGCACAGGGACAGGATTGAACACTGAAGCTTTCTTT.

Of note for this clonotype: The CDR3 does not close with the conserved phenylalanine or tryptophan, likely indicating a read error. The chain combines TRBV5-1 with TRBJ2-2; D unclear. The CDR3 is 16 amino acids. Germline lookup yields CDR1 SGHRS and CDR2 YFSETQ. V was trimmed by 0 bases and J by 4 bases, leaving 13 bases between them. The CDR3 sequence: CASSLVSSRGTGELFS. DNA of the CDR3: TGCGCCAGCAGCTTGGTCTCCAGCCGAGGCACCGGGGAGCTGTTTTCT.

The chain has TRBV11-2 and TRBJ2-4, with no clear D. Per germline, CDR1 SGHAT and CDR2 FQNNGV. The ends were cut back, 1 base at V and 16 bases at J, with 14 bases in the middle. The CDR3 is 12 residues long. CDR3 coding DNA: TGTGCCAGCAGCTTAGCTCTCCCATCCCTTTACTTC. Its translation is CASSLALPSLYF.

This clonotype came up a few times. CDR3 region: CASSARNSALDYGYTF. The CDR3 coding sequence is TGTGCCAGCAGTGCAAGGAACAGTGCTTTAGACTATGGCTACACCTTC. The gene calls are TRBV25-1 and TRBJ1-2; D is unclear. CDR1 is MGHDK and CDR2 is SYGVNS in the germline V gene. The CDR3 loop spans 16 amino acids. Trimming cost V 4 bases and J 3 bases, with 18 bases left between them.

This clonotype was observed a few times. The gene calls are TRBV12-3 or TRBV12-4 and TRBJ2-7; 9 bases are shared with TRBD2. CDR3 length equals 14 residues. The trim removed 7 bases at V and 5 bases at J, leaving 9 bases unmatched. In nucleotides, the CDR3 is TGTGCCAGCACCGTCACCGGGACTAGCCACGAGCAGTACTTC. Residues: CASTVTGTSHEQYF.

This rearrangement joins TRBV24-1 to TRBJ2-5; 11 bases match TRBD2. This CDR3 is built from 19 residues. Trimming at V came to 1 base and at J to 2 bases, leaving 11 bases not matched to a gene. In germline, CDR1 is KGHDR, CDR2 SFDVKD. CDR3 amino acids: CATSDFLTSGGINQETQYF. In DNA form, the CDR3 reads TGTGCCACCAGTGATTTCTTAACTAGCGGGGGAATCAATCAAGAGACCCAGTACTTC.

The genes are TRBV3-1 and TRBJ1-1; TRBD1 matches at 9 bases. The V gene end was trimmed by 4 bases and the J gene end by 8 bases; junction bases not matched to a gene: 5. The CDR3 runs to 13 residues. Germline V gene sequence: CDR1 LGHDT, CDR2 YNNKEL (reference sequence). The CDR3 protein is CASSPGTGREAFF. CDR3 DNA: TGTGCCAGCAGCCCAGGGACAGGGAGAGAAGCTTTCTTT.

The genes are TRBV11-2 and TRBJ2-3; 9 bases are shared with TRBD1. The V segment lost 6 bases and the J segment 4 bases; nucleotides outside the gene matches: 11. The CDR3 length is 16 residues. Germline V gives CDR1 SGHAT, CDR2 FQNNGV. This chain's CDR3 is CASRIAGTGRADTQYF. The CDR3 nucleotides read TGTGCCAGCAGAATTGCCGGGACAGGGAGGGCAGATACGCAGTATTTT.

This clonotype was detected a few times. The V and J genes are TRBV7-8 and TRBJ2-3; 11 positions match TRBD2. Germline V gene data show CDR1 as SGHVS and CDR2 as FQNEAQ. This CDR3 contains 16 residues. Germline trimming cut 7 bases from V and 1 base from J; bases unmatched to any gene: 7. The chain's CDR3 is CASIKTSGVGTDTQYF. CDR3 DNA: TGTGCCAGCATCAAGACTAGCGGGGTCGGCACAGATACGCAGTATTTT. Full variable domain (remainder filled in from reference TRBV7-8 and TRBJ2-3): GAGVSQSPRYKVAKRGQDVALRCDPISGHVSLFWYQQALGQGPEFLTYFQNEAQLDKSGLPSDRFFAERPEGSVSTLKIQRTQQEDSAVYLCASIKTSGVGTDTQYFGPGTRLTVL.